The 29 T cell receptor beta chains listed next were all sequenced from one sample in a study of blood T cell repertoires in COVID-19. Measured with immunoSEQ multiplex PCR; TCRdb has only the in-frame clones, and not every one. The sample shows around 100,000 clones, about 89% of them seen only once. The sample was peripheral blood. The receptor set was obtained from a man aged 35-49 years with acute or convalescent COVID-19.

V usage is TRBV2 and J usage is TRBJ2-1, with D perhaps matching TRBD2 (5 bases). Trimming stripped 10 bases from V and 4 bases from J, with 8 bases between. This CDR3 has 11 amino acids. Germline-derived CDR1 and CDR2 are SNHLY and FYNNEI. The CDR3 bases are TGTGCCACTCGGGGATACAATGAGCAGTTCTTC. This sequence encodes CATRGYNEQFF.

This sequence joins TRBV5-6 and TRBJ2-7; the match to TRBD2 covers 12 bases. With 4 bases clipped from V and 4 bases from J, the junction kept 9 bases outside the gene matches. CDR1 is SGHDT, CDR2 YYEEEE, per germline. This CDR3 spans 16 amino acids. CDR3 nucleotides: TGTGCCAGCAGCGATTCTAGCGGGAGGGCCCGGTACGAGCAGTACTTC. Protein sequence: CASSDSSGRARYEQYF.

This clone was seen more than once but under ten times. The V gene is TRBV7-8, the J gene TRBJ1-5, with 10 nucleotides matching TRBD1. Germline-derived CDR1 and CDR2 are SGHVS and FQNEAQ. CDR3 length: 15 amino acids. V lost 5 bases, J lost 4 bases, and 5 bases stayed unmatched. The CDR3 loop is CASSLRQGANQPQHF. CDR3 nucleotide sequence: TGTGCCAGCAGCCTAAGACAGGGGGCGAATCAGCCCCAGCATTTT. Based on the CDR3 plus reference TRBV7-8 and TRBJ1-5, the full variable domain is GAGVSQSPRYKVAKRGQDVALRCDPISGHVSLFWYQQALGQGPEFLTYFQNEAQLDKSGLPSDRFFAERPEGSVSTLKIQRTQQEDSAVYLCASSLRQGANQPQHFGDGTRLSIL.

The gene calls are TRBV3-1 (or the pseudogene TRBV3-2) and TRBJ1-2; D is unresolved. CDR1 and CDR2 from the germline V gene are LGHDT and YNNKEL (reference sequence). The CDR3 has 14 amino acids. V was pared by 0 bases and J by 2 bases, with 7 bases between. The CDR3: CASSQEGRNYGYTF. The CDR3 coding sequence is TGTGCCAGCAGCCAAGAAGGGAGAAACTATGGCTACACCTTC.

The chain uses TRBV7-2 and TRBJ2-7; 9 bases match TRBD1. The germline V gene encodes CDR1 SGHTA and CDR2 FQGNSA. The CDR3 sequence is 12 residues long. Trimming removed 6 bases from V and 6 bases from J; junction bases left unmatched: 3. Written as DNA, the CDR3 is TGTGCCAGCAGACAACAGGGGGCCGAGCAGTACTTC. It encodes CASRQQGAEQYF.

CDR3 in amino acids: CASSQGHESEKLFF. CDR3 in DNA: TGCGCCAGCAGTCAAGGACACGAAAGCGAAAAACTGTTTTTT. The chain recombines TRBV10-2 with TRBJ1-4, with D perhaps TRBD1 (5 bases). Germline V gene lookup returns CDR1 WSHSY and CDR2 SAAADI. The CDR3 runs 14 residues. Trimming stripped 5 bases from V and 8 bases from J, with 15 bases between.

The chain has TRBV25-1 and TRBJ1-4; possibly TRBD1 for D (6 bases). Germline CDR1 is MGHDK and CDR2 is SYGVNS. The germline V and J ends were trimmed by 3 bases and 8 bases, with 16 bases remaining between them. The CDR3 extends over 15 amino acids. CDR3 nucleotides: TGTGCCAGCAGTGATCCAGGGGAAGAAGGGGAAAAACTGTTTTTT. It specifies CASSDPGEEGEKLFF.

The chain uses TRBV11-3 and TRBJ1-2, with 9 bases fitting TRBD1. V shed 6 bases, J shed 6 bases, and the junction held 5 bases outside the gene matches. This CDR3 contains 13 residues. Germline CDR1 and CDR2: SGHNT and YENEEA. The CDR3 is CASSWTGENGYTF. CDR3 nucleotides: TGTGCCAGCAGTTGGACAGGGGAGAATGGCTACACCTTC.

This clone has a single count. This chain links TRBV19 with TRBJ2-5, with 10 bases matching TRBD1. CDR3 length equals 15 residues. Germline trimming cut 3 bases from V and 5 bases from J; bases unmatched to any gene: 6. Germline V gene sequence: CDR1 LNHDA, CDR2 SQIVND (reference sequence). The CDR3 loop reads CASSMGDRGRETQYF. In DNA, the CDR3 is TGTGCCAGTAGTATGGGCGACAGGGGGCGGGAGACCCAGTACTTC.

The chain is built from TRBV11-2 and TRBJ1-2, with D hard to call. V was cut by 5 bases and J by 7 bases, with 17 bases left in between. Germline assignment: CDR1 SGHAT and CDR2 FQNNGV. This CDR3 has 14 residues. CDR3: CASSPPRVRSGYTF. The CDR3 DNA sequence: TGTGCCAGCAGCCCCCCTCGGGTTCGGTCTGGCTACACCTTC.

The sample holds one count of this clone. CDR3: CATSRTFDRGHGEQYF. The DNA for the CDR3 is TGTGCCACCAGCAGAACCTTTGACAGGGGCCATGGCGAGCAGTACTTC. The J gene is TRBJ2-7, the V gene TRBV15; TRBD1 matches at 8 bases. CDR3 size: 16 residues. Germline trimming cut 2 bases from V and 6 bases from J; bases unmatched to any gene: 12. Germline values: CDR1 LNHNV, CDR2 YYDKDF (reference sequence). Combining the CDR3 with reference TRBV15 and TRBJ2-7 gives the whole variable domain DAMVIQNPRYQVTQFGKPVTLSCSQTLNHNVMYWYQQKSSQAPKLLFHYYDKDFNNEADTPDNFQSRRPNTSFCFLDIRSPGLGDTAMYLCATSRTFDRGHGEQYFGPGTRLTVT.

The DNA of the CDR3 is TGTGCCAGCAGCTTAGTGGGCACATCATTCTATGGCTACACCTTC. The encoded protein is CASSLVGTSFYGYTF. V gene TRBV7-8 combines with J gene TRBJ1-2; unclear D gene. The germline CDR1 and CDR2 sequences are SGHVS and FQNEAQ. The CDR3 loop spans 15 amino acids. V was clipped by 1 base and J by 4 bases, with 13 bases between them.

This rearrangement joins TRBV9 to TRBJ2-7, with 11 bases that match TRBD2. This CDR3 spans 14 amino acids. Trimming took 3 bases from V and 2 from J; bases not matched to a gene: 1. The germline V gene encodes CDR1 SGDLS and CDR2 YYNGEE. The CDR3 reads CASSAGLAAYEQYF. The DNA of the CDR3 is TGTGCCAGCAGCGCGGGACTAGCGGCCTACGAGCAGTACTTC.

V usage is TRBV5-8 and J usage is TRBJ2-2; weak D call: TRBD2 (5 bases). Germline V gene sequence: CDR1 SGHTS, CDR2 YDEGEE. Trimming left V 0 bases short and J 0 bases short, with 15 bases between. The CDR3 consists of 18 residues. The CDR3 spells CASSLVSYTGTNTGELFF. The CDR3 nucleotides are TGTGCCAGCAGCTTGGTCAGTTATACGGGGACGAACACCGGGGAGCTGTTTTTT.

This clone was picked up a small number of times. The chain carries TRBV2 and TRBJ1-5; D perhaps matches TRBD1 (6 bases). Trimming pared 6 bases from V and 6 bases from J, leaving 15 bases between. CDR3 length: 14 amino acids. From germline, CDR1 is SNHLY and CDR2 FYNNEI. The CDR3 sequence is CASRGTNPLQPQHF. CDR3 DNA sequence: TGTGCCAGCAGGGGGACAAACCCCCTTCAGCCCCAGCATTTT.

The J gene is TRBJ2-5, the V gene TRBV27; 8 nucleotides agree with TRBD1. V lost 6 bases, J lost 5 bases, and 11 bases stayed unmatched. The CDR3 runs 15 residues. Germline loops: CDR1 MNHEY, CDR2 SMNVEV (reference sequence). CDR3 bases: TGTGCCAGCAGAGCTATGACAGGGGCGGAGGAGACCCAGTACTTC. Translated, it gives CASRAMTGAEETQYF.

This chain joins TRBV7-2 and TRBJ1-1, with TRBD1 as a possible D gene (6 bases). Trimming removed 5 bases from V and 5 bases from J, with 12 bases in between. The CDR3 contains 13 residues. The V gene's germline CDR1 is SGHTA and CDR2 FQGNSA. The CDR3 protein is CASSPRGWTEAFF. CDR3 nucleotide sequence: TGTGCCAGCAGCCCTAGGGGGTGGACTGAAGCTTTCTTT.

The chain employs TRBV18 and TRBJ1-1; 10 positions agree with TRBD1. The V gene's germline CDR1 is KGHSH and CDR2 LQKENI. V trimming: 0 bases; J trimming: 6 bases; junction bases outside the gene matches: 4. The CDR3 totals 15 residues. The CDR3 here is CASSPPGQGTAEAFF. The DNA of the CDR3 is TGTGCCAGCTCACCACCGGGACAGGGGACGGCTGAAGCTTTCTTT.

V usage is TRBV6-5 and J usage is TRBJ2-3, with 7 bases matching TRBD1. The CDR3 contains 15 residues. With 7 bases clipped from V and 4 bases from J, the junction kept 11 bases outside the gene matches. Per the germline V gene, CDR1 is MNHEY and CDR2 is SVGAGI. CDR3 coding DNA: TGTGCCAGCATAGAGACAGGGTTGGGCCCAGATACGCAGTATTTT. Its protein is CASIETGLGPDTQYF.

A note on this clone: At one end the junction does not follow the germline gene, possibly because of a read error. The chain employs TRBV12-3 or TRBV12-4 and TRBJ1-3; 8 bases align to TRBD1. This CDR3 spans 11 amino acids. The CDR3 bases are TGTGCCAGCATAGGCCGAGGACAGGGCCATTTT. Translation gives CASIGRGQGHF.

J is TRBJ2-5 and V is TRBV14; TRBD2 is a possible D gene (6 bases). V lost 4 bases to trimming and J lost 7 bases, with 13 bases between them. This CDR3 spans 13 amino acids. From germline, CDR1 is SGHDN and CDR2 FVKESK. The CDR3 DNA reads TGTGCCAGCAGCCCCCGACTAGGCGGGACCCAGTACTTC. Protein: CASSPRLGGTQYF.

The J gene is TRBJ2-5, the V gene TRBV9; D may be TRBD1 (5 bases). Between the trimmed V and J ends, which lost 0 bases and 5 bases, there was a span of 11 bases. The CDR3 is made up of 14 amino acids. Germline V lookup: CDR1 SGDLS, CDR2 YYNGEE. The CDR3 is CASSVDVGRETQYF. The CDR3 DNA sequence: TGTGCCAGCAGCGTAGATGTGGGGCGGGAGACCCAGTACTTC.

J is TRBJ2-4 and V is TRBV19; D perhaps matches TRBD1 (6 bases). Germline V gene lookup returns CDR1 LNHDA and CDR2 SQIVND (reference sequence). V gave up 3 bases and J gave up 5 bases, with 8 bases separating them. This CDR3 region has 13 residues. CDR3 sequence (DNA): TGTGCCAGTAGTATCAGGGGACAAAACATTCAGTACTTC. It encodes CASSIRGQNIQYF.

The V gene is TRBV7-8, the J gene TRBJ1-1, with D unresolved. CDR3 length: 16 residues. Trimming stripped 2 bases from V and 2 bases from J, with 15 bases between. Looked up from germline, CDR1 is SGHVS and CDR2 is FQNEAQ. The DNA for the CDR3 is TGTGCCAGCAGCTTATCCGGCTCACAGATCAACACTGAAGCTTTCTTT. Translating it yields CASSLSGSQINTEAFF. Full variable domain (remainder filled in from reference TRBV7-8 and TRBJ1-1): GAGVSQSPRYKVAKRGQDVALRCDPISGHVSLFWYQQALGQGPEFLTYFQNEAQLDKSGLPSDRFFAERPEGSVSTLKIQRTQQEDSAVYLCASSLSGSQINTEAFFGQGTRLTVV.

This clone was picked up a small number of times. One junction end does not reproduce the germline sequence, and a read error may be involved. J is TRBJ2-1 and V is TRBV7-7; 8 bases agree with TRBD2. The CDR3 runs 16 residues. Germline V lookup: CDR1 SSHAT, CDR2 FNYEAQ (reference sequence). The CDR3 loop is CASSLAGPPAHNEQFF. The CDR3 DNA follows: TGTGCTAGCAGCTTAGCGGGGCCCCCCGCCCACAATGAGCAGTTCTTC. Full variable domain (outside the CDR3, taken from reference TRBV7-7 and TRBJ2-1): GAGVSQSPRYKVTKRGQDVTLRCDPISSHATLYWYQQALGQGPEFLTYFNYEAQPDKSGLPSDRFSAERPEGSISTLTIQRTEQRDSAMYRCASSLAGPPAHNEQFFGPGTRLTVL.

This chain connects TRBV6-5 to TRBJ1-1, with TRBD1 as a possible D gene (6 bases). Germline CDR1 reads MNHEY; CDR2 reads SVGAGI. The CDR3 is 14 amino acids. The V and J ends lost 5 bases and 1 base respectively, with 11 bases between them. For the CDR3, the DNA is TGTGCCAGCAGTCAACGGACAGAGAACACTGAAGCTTTCTTT. This translates into CASSQRTENTEAFF.

This chain links TRBV5-4 with TRBJ1-1; 7 bases align to TRBD1. V was pared by 9 bases and J by 3 bases, with 5 bases of the junction left unmatched. CDR3 length: 12 residues. Germline CDR1 SGHNT, CDR2 YYREEE (reference sequence). The CDR3 sequence is CATGQVDTEAFF. CDR3 bases: TGTGCCACCGGACAGGTCGACACTGAAGCTTTCTTT. The full variable domain, completed using reference TRBV5-4 and TRBJ1-1, is ETGVTQSPTHLIKTRGQQVTLRCSSQSGHNTVSWYQQALGQGPQFIFQYYREEENGRGNFPPRFSGLQFPNYSSELNVNALELDDSALYLCATGQVDTEAFFGQGTRLTVV.

The sample holds a few counts of this clone. The chain has TRBV3-1 (or the pseudogene TRBV3-2) and TRBJ1-1, with D possibly being TRBD1 (5 bases). V dropped 3 bases and J dropped 5 bases, with 10 bases sitting between them. The CDR3 totals 13 residues. Germline CDR1 is LGHDT and CDR2 is YNNKEL (reference sequence). In DNA, the CDR3 is TGTGCCAGCAGCCATCAGGGAAGGACTGAAGCTTTCTTT. The encoded protein is CASSHQGRTEAFF.

This sequence joins TRBV4-1 and TRBJ1-4; D unclear. The CDR3 contains 17 residues. The germline CDR1 and CDR2 sequences are MGHRA and YSYEKL. With 3 bases removed from V and 3 bases from J, the gap between germline ends came to 17 bases. The CDR3 region has the DNA TGCGCCAGCAGCCATCCGGGAGAAGTGTTTGCTAATGAAAAACTGTTTTTT. The encoded protein is CASSHPGEVFANEKLFF.